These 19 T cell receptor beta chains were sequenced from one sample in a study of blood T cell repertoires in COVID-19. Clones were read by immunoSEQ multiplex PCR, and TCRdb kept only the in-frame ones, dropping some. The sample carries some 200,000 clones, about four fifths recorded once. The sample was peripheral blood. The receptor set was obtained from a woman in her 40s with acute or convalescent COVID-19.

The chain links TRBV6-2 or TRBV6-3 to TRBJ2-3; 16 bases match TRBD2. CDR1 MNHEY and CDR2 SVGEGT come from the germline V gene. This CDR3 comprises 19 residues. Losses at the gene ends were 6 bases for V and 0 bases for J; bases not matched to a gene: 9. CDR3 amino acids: CASSGTGTSGRASTDTQYF. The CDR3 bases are TGTGCCAGCAGCGGGACCGGGACTAGCGGGAGGGCTAGCACAGATACGCAGTATTTT.

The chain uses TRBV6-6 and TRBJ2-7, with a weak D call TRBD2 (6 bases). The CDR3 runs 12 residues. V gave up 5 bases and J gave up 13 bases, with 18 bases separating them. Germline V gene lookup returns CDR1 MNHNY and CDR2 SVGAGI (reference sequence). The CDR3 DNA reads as TGTGCCAGCAGTAGCCCGACTAGACGGCGCTACTTC. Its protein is CASSSPTRRRYF.

This chain's CDR3 is CASSYGLGADTQYF. In DNA, the CDR3 is TGTGCCAGCAGCTACGGGTTGGGTGCAGATACGCAGTATTTT. The rearrangement links TRBV11-2 to TRBJ2-3; D not certain. Germline values: CDR1 SGHAT, CDR2 FQNNGV. The ends were cut back, 4 bases at V and 4 bases at J, with 12 bases in the middle. The CDR3 covers 14 residues.

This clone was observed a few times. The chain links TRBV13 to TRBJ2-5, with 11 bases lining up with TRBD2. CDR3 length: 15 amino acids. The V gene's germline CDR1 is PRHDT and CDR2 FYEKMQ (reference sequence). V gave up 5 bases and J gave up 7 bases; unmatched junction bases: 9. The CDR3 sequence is CASSVASGRSGTQYF. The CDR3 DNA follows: TGTGCCAGCAGCGTAGCTAGCGGGAGGAGCGGGACCCAGTACTTC.

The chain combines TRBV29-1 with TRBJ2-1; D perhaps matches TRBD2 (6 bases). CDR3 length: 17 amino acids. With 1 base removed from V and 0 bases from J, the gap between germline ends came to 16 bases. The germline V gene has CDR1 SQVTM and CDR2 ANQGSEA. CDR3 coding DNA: TGCAGCGTTGAAGGGGTTCGTAGGCGGGACTCCTACAATGAGCAGTTCTTC. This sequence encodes CSVEGVRRRDSYNEQFF.

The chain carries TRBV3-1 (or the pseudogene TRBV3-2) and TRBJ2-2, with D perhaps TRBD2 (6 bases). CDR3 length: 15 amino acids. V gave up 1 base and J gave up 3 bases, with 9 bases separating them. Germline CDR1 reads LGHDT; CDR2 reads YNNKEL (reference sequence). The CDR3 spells CASSQARGDTGELFF. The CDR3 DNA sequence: TGTGCCAGCAGCCAAGCCCGCGGGGACACCGGGGAGCTGTTTTTT.

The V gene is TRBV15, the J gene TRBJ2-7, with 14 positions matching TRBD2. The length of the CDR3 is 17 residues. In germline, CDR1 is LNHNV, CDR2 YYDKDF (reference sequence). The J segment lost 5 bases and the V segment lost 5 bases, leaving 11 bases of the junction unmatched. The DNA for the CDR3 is TGTGCCACCAGCTCTAGACTAGCGGGAGGGAATAGGGACGAGCAGTACTTC. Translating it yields CATSSRLAGGNRDEQYF.

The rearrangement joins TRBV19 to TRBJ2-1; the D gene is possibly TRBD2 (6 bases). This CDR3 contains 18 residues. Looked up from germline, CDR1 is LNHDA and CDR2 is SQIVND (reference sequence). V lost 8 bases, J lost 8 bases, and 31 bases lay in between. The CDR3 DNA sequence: TGTGCCAGTCGGAGGGTAGTTGGACAACTACTTAACGGGGATGAGCAGTTCTTC. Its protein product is CASRRVVGQLLNGDEQFF.

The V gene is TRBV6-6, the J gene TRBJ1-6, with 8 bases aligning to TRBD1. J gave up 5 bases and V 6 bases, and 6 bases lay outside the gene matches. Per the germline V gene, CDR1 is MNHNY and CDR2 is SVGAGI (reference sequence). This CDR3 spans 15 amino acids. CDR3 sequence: CASRRTGKDNSPLHF. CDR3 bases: TGTGCCAGCAGACGGACAGGGAAAGATAATTCACCCCTCCACTTT.

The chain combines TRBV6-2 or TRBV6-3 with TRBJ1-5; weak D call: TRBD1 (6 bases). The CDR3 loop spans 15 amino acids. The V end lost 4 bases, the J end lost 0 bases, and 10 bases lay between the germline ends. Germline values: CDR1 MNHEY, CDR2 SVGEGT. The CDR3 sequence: CASSFPGVSNQPQHF. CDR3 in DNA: TGTGCCAGCAGTTTTCCAGGGGTTAGCAATCAGCCCCAGCATTTT.

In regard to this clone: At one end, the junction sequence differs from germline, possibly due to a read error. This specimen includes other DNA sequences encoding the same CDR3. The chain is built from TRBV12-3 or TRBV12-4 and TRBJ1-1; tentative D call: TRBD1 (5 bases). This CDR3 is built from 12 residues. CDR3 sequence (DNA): TGTGCCAGTAGGGAGGGGTACACTGAGGCTTTCTTT. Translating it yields CASREGYTEAFF.

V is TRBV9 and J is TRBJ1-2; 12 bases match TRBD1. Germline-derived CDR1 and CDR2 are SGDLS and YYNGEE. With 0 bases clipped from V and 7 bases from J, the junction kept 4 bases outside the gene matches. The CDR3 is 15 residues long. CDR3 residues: CASSVEGQGASGYTF. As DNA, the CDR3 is TGTGCCAGCAGCGTAGAGGGACAGGGGGCCAGTGGCTACACCTTC.

This CDR3 reads CASNLEGLNSPLHF. The CDR3 DNA reads TGTGCCAGCAATCTCGAGGGCCTTAATTCACCCCTCCACTTT. The chain links TRBV5-6 to TRBJ1-6; D ambiguous. The CDR3 extends over 14 amino acids. Trimming shortened V by 6 bases and J by 6 bases, and 13 bases separated the two germline ends. The V gene's germline CDR1 is SGHDT and CDR2 YYEEEE.

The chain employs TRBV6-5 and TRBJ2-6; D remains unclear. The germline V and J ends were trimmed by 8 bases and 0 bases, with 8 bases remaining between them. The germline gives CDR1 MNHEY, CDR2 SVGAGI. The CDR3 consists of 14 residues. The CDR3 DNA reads TGTGCCAGCGGGCCTTTCTCTGGGGCCAACGTCCTGACTTTC. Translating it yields CASGPFSGANVLTF.

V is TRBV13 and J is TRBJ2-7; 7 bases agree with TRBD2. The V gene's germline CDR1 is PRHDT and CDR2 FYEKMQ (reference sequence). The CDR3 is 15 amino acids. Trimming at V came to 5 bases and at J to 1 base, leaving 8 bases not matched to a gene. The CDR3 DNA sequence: TGTGCCAGCAGCCCCCCAGAGCGGGAATCCTACGAGCAGTACTTC. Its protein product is CASSPPERESYEQYF.

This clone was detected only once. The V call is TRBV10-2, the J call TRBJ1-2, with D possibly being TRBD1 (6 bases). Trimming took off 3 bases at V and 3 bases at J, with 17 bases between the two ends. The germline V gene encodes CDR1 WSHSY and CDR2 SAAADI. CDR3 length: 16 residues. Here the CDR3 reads CASSDRGGARDYGYTF. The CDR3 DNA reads TGCGCCAGCAGTGATCGAGGGGGGGCTAGGGACTATGGCTACACCTTC.

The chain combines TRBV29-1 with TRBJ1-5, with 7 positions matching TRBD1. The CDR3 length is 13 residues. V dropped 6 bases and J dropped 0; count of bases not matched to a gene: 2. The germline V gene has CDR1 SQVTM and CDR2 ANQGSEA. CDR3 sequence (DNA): TGCAGCGTCGGGACAGATAGCAATCAGCCCCAGCATTTT. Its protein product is CSVGTDSNQPQHF.

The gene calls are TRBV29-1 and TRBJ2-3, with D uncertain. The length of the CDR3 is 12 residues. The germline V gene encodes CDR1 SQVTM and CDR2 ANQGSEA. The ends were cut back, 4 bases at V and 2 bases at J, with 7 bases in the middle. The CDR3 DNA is TGCAGCGTTGTTCAGTTCACAGATACGCAGTATTTT. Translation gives CSVVQFTDTQYF.

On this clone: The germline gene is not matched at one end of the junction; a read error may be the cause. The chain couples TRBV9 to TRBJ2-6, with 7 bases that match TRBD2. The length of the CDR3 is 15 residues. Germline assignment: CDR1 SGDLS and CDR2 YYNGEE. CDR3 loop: CASTVAGTRANVLTF. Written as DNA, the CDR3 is TGTGCCAGCACCGTAGCAGGGACTAGGGCCAACGTCCTGACTTTC.